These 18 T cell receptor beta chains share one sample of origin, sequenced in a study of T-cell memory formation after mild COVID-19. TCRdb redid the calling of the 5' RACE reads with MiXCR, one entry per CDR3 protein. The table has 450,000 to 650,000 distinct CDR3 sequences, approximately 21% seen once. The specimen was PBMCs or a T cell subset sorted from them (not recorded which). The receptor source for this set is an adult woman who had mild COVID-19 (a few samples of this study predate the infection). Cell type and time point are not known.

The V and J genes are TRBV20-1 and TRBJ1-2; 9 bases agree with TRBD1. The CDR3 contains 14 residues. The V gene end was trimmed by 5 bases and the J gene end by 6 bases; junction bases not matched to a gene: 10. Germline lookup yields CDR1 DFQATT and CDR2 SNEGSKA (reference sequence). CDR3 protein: CSAGSPGTGHGYTF. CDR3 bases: TGCAGTGCTGGGAGCCCCGGGACAGGGCATGGCTACACCTTC.

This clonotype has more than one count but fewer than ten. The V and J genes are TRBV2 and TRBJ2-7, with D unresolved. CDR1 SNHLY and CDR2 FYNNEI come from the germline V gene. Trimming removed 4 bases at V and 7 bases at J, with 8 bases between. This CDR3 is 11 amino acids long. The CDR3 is CASSVMVEQYF. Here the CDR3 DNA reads TGTGCCAGCAGTGTTATGGTTGAGCAGTACTTC.

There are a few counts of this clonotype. CDR3 protein: CASRGWRLDEQFF. The CDR3 bases are TGCGCCAGCCGGGGGTGGCGGTTGGATGAGCAGTTCTTC. The V and J genes are TRBV4-1 and TRBJ2-1; possibly TRBD2 for D (6 bases). The CDR3 length is 13 residues. Between the trimmed V and J ends, which lost 8 bases and 8 bases, there was a span of 16 bases. Looked up from germline, CDR1 is MGHRA and CDR2 is YSYEKL.

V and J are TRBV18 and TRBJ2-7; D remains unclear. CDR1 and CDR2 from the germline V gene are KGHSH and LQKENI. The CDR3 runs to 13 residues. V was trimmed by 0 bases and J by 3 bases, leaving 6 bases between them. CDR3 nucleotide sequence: TGTGCCAGCTCACCACCTTTGGGCTACGAGCAGTACTTC. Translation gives CASSPPLGYEQYF.

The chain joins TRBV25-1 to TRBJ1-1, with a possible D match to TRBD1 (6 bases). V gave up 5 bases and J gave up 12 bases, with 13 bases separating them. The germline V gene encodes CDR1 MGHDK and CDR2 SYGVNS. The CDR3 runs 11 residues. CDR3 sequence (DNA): TGTGCCAGCAGTACTACAGGGAGGACTTTCTTT. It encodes CASSTTGRTFF.

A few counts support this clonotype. The CDR3 loop is CATSVSGGLEETQYF. The CDR3 nucleotides read TGTGCCACCAGCGTAAGCGGGGGGCTGGAGGAGACCCAGTACTTC. The chain employs TRBV15 and TRBJ2-5, with TRBD2 identical over 9 bases. Germline V CDR1 and CDR2: LNHNV, YYDKDF (reference sequence). This CDR3 is built from 15 residues. Trimming removed 5 bases from V and 5 bases from J; junction bases left unmatched: 9. The whole variable domain, remainder taken from reference TRBV15 and TRBJ2-5, is DAMVIQNPRYQVTQFGKPVTLSCSQTLNHNVMYWYQQKSSQAPKLLFHYYDKDFNNEADTPDNFQSRRPNTSFCFLDIRSPGLGDTAMYLCATSVSGGLEETQYFGPGTRLLVL.

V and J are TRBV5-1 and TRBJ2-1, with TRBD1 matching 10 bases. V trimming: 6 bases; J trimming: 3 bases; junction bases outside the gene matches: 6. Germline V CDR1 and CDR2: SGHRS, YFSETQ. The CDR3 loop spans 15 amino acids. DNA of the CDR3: TGCGCCAGCACCACCGGGACAGGGGTCTACAATGAGCAGTTCTTC. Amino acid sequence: CASTTGTGVYNEQFF.

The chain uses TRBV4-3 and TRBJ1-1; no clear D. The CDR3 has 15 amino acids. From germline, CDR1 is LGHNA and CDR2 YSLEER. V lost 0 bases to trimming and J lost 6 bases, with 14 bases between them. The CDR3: CASSQEADSRAEAFF. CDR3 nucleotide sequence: TGCGCCAGCAGCCAAGAAGCGGATTCTCGCGCTGAAGCTTTCTTT.

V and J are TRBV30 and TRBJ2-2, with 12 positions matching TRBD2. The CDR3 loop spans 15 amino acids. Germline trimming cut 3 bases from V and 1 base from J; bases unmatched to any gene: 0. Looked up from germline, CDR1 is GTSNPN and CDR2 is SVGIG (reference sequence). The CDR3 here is CAWRGLAGNTGELFF. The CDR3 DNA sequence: TGTGCCTGGAGGGGACTAGCGGGGAACACCGGGGAGCTGTTTTTT.

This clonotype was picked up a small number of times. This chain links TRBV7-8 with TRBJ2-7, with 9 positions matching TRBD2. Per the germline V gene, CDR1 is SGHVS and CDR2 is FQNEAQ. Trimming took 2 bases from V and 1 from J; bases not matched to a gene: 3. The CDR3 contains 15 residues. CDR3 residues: CASSLTTSGSYEQYF. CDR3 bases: TGTGCCAGCAGCTTAACGACTAGCGGATCCTACGAGCAGTACTTC.

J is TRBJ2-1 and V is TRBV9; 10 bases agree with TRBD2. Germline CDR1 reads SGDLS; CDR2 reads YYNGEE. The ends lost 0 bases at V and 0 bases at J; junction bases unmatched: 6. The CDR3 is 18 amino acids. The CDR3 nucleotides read TGTGCCAGCAGCGTAGAACTAGCGGGGTTGAGCTCCTACAATGAGCAGTTCTTC. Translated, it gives CASSVELAGLSSYNEQFF. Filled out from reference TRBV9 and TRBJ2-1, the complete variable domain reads DSGVTQTPKHLITATGQRVTLRCSPRSGDLSVYWYQQSLDQGLQFLIQYYNGEERAKGNILERFSAQQFPDLHSELNLSSLELGDSALYFCASSVELAGLSSYNEQFFGPGTRLTVL.

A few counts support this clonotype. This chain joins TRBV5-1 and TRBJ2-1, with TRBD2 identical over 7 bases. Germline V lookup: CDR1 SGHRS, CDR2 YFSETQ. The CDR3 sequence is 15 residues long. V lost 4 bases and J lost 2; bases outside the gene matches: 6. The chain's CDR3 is CASSNGGGPYNEQFF. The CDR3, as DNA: TGCGCCAGCAGCAACGGGGGAGGGCCCTACAATGAGCAGTTCTTC.

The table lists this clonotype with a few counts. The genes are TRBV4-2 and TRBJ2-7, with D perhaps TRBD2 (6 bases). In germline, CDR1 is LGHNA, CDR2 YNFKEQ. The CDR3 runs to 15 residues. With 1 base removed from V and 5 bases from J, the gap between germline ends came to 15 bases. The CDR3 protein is CASSQVGQGGHEQYF. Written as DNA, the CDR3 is TGTGCCAGCAGCCAAGTAGGTCAGGGAGGACACGAGCAGTACTTC.

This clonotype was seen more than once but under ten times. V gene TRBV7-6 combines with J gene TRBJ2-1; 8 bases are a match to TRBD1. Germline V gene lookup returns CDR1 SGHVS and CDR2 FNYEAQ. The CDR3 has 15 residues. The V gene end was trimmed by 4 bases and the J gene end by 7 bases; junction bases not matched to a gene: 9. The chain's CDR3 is CASSSRRDRTNEQFF. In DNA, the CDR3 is TGTGCCAGCAGCTCTCGGCGGGACAGGACGAATGAGCAGTTCTTC.

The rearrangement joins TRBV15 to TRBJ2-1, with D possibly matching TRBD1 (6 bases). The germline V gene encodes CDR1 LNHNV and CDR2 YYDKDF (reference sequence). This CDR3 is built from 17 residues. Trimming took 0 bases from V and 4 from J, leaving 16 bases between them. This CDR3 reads CATSRDRGQRPYNEQFF. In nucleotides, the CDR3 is TGTGCCACCAGCAGAGATAGAGGACAGAGACCATACAATGAGCAGTTCTTC.

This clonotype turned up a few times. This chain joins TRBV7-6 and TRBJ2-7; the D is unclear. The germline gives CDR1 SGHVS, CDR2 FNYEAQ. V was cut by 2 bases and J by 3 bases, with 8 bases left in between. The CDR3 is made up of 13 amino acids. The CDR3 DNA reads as TGTGCCAGCAGCTTAAGTTCCATCTACGAGCAGTACTTC. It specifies CASSLSSIYEQYF. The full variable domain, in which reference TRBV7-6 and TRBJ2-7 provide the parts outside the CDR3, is GAGVSQSPRYKVTKRGQDVALRCDPISGHVSLYWYRQALGQGPEFLTYFNYEAQQDKSGLPNDRFSAERPEGSISTLTIQRTEQRDSAMYRCASSLSSIYEQYFGPGTRLTVT.

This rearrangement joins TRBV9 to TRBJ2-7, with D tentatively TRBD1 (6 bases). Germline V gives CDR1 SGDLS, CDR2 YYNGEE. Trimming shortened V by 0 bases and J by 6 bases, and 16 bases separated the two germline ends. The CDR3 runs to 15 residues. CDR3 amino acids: CASSVADSPPREQYF. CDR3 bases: TGTGCCAGCAGCGTAGCGGACAGCCCCCCGCGCGAGCAGTACTTC.

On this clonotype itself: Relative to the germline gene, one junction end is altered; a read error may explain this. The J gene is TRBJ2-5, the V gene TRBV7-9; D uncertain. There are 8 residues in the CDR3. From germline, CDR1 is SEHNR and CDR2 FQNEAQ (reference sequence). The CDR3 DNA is TGCCGCCTGGGGACCCAGTACTTC. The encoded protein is CRLGTQYF. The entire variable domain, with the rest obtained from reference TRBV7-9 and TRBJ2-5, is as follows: DTGVSQNPRHKITKRGQNVTFRCDPISEHNRLYWYRQTLGQGPEFLTYFQNEAQLEKSRLLSDRFSAERPKGSFSTLEIQRTEQGDSAMYLCRLGTQYFGPGTRLLVL.